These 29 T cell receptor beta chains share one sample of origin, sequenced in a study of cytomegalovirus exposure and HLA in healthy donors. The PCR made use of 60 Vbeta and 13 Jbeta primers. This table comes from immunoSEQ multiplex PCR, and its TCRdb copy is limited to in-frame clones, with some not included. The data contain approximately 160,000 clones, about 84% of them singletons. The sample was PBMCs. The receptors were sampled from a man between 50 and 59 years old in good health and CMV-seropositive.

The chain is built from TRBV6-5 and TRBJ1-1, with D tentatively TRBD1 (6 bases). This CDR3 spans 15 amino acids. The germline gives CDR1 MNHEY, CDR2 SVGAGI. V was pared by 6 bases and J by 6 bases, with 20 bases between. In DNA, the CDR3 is TGTGCCAGCAGCCCCCCGGGACACCGGGCGGCTGAAGCTTTCTTT. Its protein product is CASSPPGHRAAEAFF.

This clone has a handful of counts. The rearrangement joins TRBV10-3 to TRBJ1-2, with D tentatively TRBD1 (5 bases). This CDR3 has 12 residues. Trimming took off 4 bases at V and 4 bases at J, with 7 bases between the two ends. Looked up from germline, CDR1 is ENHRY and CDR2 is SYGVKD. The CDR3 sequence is CAISGQLYGYTF. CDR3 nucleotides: TGTGCCATCAGTGGACAGCTCTATGGCTACACCTTC.

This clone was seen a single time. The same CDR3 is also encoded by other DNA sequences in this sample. The CDR3 DNA reads TGTGCCAGCAGCCGAGGGAGCTACGAGCAGTACTTC. This gives the protein CASSRGSYEQYF. The chain joins TRBV11-2 to TRBJ2-7, with D possibly TRBD2 on 5 matching bases. The CDR3 length is 12 residues. The germline V gene has CDR1 SGHAT and CDR2 FQNNGV. Trimming cost V 5 bases and J 3 bases, with 8 bases left between them. Variable domain in full (rest from reference TRBV11-2 and TRBJ2-7): EAGVAQSPRYKIIEKRQSVAFWCNPISGHATLYWYQQILGQGPKLLIQFQNNGVVDDSQLPKDRFSAERLKGVDSTLKIQPAKLEDSAVYLCASSRGSYEQYFGPGTRLTVT.

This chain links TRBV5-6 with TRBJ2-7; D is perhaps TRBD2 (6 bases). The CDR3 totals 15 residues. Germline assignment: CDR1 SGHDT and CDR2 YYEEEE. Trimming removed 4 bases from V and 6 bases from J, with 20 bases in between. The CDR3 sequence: CASSGGHTAYGEQYF. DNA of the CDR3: TGTGCCAGCAGCGGAGGGCACACCGCCTACGGCGAGCAGTACTTC.

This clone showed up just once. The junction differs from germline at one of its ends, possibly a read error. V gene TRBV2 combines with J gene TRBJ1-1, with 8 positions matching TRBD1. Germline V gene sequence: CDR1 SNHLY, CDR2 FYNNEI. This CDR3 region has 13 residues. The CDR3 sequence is CAGTGQGYTEPFF. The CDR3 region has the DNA TGTGCCGGGACAGGACAAGGGTACACTGAACCTTTCTTT.

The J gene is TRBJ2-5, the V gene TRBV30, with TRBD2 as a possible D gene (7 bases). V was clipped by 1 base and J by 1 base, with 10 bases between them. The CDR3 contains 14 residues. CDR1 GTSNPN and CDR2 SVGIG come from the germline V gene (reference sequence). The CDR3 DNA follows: TGTGCCTGGAGTGGGGGGGGCACCCAAGAGACCCAGTACTTC. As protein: CAWSGGGTQETQYF.

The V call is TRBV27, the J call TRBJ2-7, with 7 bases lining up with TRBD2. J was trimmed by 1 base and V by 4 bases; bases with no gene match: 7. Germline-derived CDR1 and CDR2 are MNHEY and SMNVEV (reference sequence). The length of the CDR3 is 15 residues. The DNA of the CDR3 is TGTGCCAGCAGTTCATTGGGGACTACATCCTACGAGCAGTACTTC. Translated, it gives CASSSLGTTSYEQYF.

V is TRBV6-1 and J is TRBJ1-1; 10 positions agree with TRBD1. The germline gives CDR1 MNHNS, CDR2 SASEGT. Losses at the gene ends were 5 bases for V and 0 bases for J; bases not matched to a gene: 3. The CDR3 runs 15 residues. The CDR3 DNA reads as TGTGCCAGCAGTCAGGGACAGGGGATGAACACTGAAGCTTTCTTT. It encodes CASSQGQGMNTEAFF.

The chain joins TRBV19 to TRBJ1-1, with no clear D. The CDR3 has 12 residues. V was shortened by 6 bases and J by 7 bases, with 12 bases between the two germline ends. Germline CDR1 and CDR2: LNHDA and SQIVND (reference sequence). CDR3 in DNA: TGTGCCAGTAGAAGTTCCGGGAGTGAAGCTTTCTTT. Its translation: CASRSSGSEAFF.

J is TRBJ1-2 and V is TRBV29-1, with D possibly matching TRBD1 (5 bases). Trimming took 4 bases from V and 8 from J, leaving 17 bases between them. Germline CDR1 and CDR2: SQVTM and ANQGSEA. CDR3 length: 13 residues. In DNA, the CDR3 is TGCAGCGTTGGTCACGGGACTTTAAAAGGCTACACCTTC. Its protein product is CSVGHGTLKGYTF.

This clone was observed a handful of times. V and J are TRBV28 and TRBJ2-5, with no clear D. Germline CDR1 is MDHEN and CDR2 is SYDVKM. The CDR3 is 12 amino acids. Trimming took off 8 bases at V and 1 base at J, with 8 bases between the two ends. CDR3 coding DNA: TGTGCCAGCCTAGGTTCCCAAGAGACCCAGTACTTC. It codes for CASLGSQETQYF. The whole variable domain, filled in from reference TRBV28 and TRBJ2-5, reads DVKVTQSSRYLVKRTGEKVFLECVQDMDHENMFWYRQDPGLGLRLIYFSYDVKMKEKGDIPEGYSVSREKKERFSLILESASTNQTSMYLCASLGSQETQYFGPGTRLLVL.

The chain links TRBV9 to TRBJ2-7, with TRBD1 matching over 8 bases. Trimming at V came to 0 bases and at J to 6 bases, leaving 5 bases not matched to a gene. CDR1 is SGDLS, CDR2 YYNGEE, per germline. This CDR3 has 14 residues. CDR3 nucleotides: TGTGCCAGCAGCGTAGGGACAGGGTTCGGCGAGCAGTACTTC. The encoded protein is CASSVGTGFGEQYF.

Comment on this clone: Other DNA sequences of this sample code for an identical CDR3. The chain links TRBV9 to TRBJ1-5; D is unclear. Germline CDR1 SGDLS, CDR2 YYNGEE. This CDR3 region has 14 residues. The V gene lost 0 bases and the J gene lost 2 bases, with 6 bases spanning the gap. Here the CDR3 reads CASSVAGGNQPQHF. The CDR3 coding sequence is TGTGCCAGCAGCGTAGCCGGAGGCAATCAGCCCCAGCATTTT.

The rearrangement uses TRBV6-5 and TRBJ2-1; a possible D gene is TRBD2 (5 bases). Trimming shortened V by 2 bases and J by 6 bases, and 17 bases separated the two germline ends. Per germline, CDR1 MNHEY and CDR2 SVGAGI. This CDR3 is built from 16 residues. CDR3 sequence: CASSYGLGPQSNEQFF. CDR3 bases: TGTGCCAGCAGTTACGGACTTGGACCACAATCCAATGAGCAGTTCTTC.

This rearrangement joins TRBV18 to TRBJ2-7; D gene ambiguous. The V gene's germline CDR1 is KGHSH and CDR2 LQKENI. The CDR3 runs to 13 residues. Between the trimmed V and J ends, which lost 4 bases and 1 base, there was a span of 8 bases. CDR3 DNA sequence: TGTGCCAGCTCACTGGCGGATTCCTACGAGCAGTACTTC. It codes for CASSLADSYEQYF.

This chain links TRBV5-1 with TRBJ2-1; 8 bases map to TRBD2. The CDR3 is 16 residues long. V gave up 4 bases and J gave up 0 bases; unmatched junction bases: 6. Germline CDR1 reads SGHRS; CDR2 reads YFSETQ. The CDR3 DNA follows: TGCGCCAGCAGCCCCATAGCGGGAATCTCCTACAATGAGCAGTTCTTC. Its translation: CASSPIAGISYNEQFF.

The CDR3 loop reads CASSQGFNYGYTF. The CDR3 nucleotides read TGCGCCAGCAGCCAGGGATTTAACTATGGCTACACCTTC. The rearrangement links TRBV5-1 to TRBJ1-2; maybe TRBD1 (5 bases). Germline V CDR1 and CDR2: SGHRS, YFSETQ. The CDR3 loop spans 13 amino acids. Trimming removed 4 bases at V and 1 base at J, with 8 bases between.

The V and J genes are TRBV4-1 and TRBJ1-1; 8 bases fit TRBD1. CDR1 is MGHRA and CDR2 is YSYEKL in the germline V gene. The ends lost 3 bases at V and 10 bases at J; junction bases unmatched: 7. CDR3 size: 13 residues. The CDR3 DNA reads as TGCGCCAGCAGCCAGACAGGGGAGCTACGAGCTTTCTTT. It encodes CASSQTGELRAFF.

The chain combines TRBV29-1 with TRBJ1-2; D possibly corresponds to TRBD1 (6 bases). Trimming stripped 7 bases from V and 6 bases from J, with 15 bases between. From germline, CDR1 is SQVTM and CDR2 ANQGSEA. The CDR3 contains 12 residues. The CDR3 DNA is TGCAGCGCCGAGGGGGTGTGGGATGGCTACACCTTC. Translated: CSAEGVWDGYTF.

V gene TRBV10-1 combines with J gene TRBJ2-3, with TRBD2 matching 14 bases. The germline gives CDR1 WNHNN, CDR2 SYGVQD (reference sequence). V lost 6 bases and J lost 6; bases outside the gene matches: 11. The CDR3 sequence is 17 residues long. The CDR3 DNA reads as TGCGCCAGCAGGCGGGGGGGACTAGCGGGAGCCGGGGATACGCAGTATTTT. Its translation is CASRRGGLAGAGDTQYF.

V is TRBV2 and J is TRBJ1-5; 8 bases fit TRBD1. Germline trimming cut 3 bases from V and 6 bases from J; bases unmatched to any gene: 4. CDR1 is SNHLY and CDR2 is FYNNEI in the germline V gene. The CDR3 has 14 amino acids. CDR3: CASSDQGAGQPQHF. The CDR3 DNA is TGTGCCAGCAGTGACCAGGGGGCCGGTCAGCCCCAGCATTTT. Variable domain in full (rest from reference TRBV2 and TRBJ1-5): EPEVTQTPSHQVTQMGQEVILRCVPISNHLYFYWYRQILGQKVEFLVSFYNNEISEKSEIFDDQFSVERPDGSNFTLKIRSTKLEDSAMYFCASSDQGAGQPQHFGDGTRLSIL.

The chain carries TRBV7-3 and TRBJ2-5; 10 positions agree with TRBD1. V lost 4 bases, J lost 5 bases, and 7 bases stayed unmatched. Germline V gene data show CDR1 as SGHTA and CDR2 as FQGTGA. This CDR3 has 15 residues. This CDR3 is CASSSGQGKGETQYF. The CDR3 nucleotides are TGTGCCAGCAGCTCGGGACAGGGGAAGGGTGAGACCCAGTACTTC. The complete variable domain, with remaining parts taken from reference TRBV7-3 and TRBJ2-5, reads GAGVSQTPSNKVTEKGKYVELRCDPISGHTALYWYRQSLGQGPEFLIYFQGTGAADDSGLPNDRFFAVRPEGSVSTLKIQRTERGDSAVYLCASSSGQGKGETQYFGPGTRLLVL.

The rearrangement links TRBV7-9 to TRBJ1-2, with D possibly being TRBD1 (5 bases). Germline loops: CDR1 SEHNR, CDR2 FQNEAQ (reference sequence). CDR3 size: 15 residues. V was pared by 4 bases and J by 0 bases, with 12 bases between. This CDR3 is CASSSDRAPNYGYTF. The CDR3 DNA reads TGTGCCAGCAGCTCCGACAGAGCTCCTAACTATGGCTACACCTTC.

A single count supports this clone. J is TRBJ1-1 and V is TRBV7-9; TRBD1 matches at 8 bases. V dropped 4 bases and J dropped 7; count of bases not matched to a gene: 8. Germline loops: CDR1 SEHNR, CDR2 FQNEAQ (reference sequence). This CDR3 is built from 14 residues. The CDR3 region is CASSSTRDRIEAFF. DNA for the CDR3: TGTGCCAGCAGCTCTACTCGGGACAGGATTGAAGCTTTCTTT.

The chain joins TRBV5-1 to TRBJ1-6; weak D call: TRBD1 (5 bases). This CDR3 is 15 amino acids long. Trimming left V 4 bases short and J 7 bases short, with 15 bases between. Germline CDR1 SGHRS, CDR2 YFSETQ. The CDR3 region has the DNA TGCGCCAGCAGCCCAGGTGGGGCAGACAATTCACCCCTCCACTTT. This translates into CASSPGGADNSPLHF.

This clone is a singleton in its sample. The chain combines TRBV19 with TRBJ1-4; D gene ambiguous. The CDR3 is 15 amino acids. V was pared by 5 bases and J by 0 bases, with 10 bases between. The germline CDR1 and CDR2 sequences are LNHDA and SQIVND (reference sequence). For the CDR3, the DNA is TGTGCCAGTAGTGGGAGTCGACCAACTAATGAAAAACTGTTTTTT. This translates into CASSGSRPTNEKLFF. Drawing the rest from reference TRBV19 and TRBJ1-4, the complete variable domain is DGGITQSPKYLFRKEGQNVTLSCEQNLNHDAMYWYRQDPGQGLRLIYYSQIVNDFQKGDIAEGYSVSREKKESFPLTVTSAQKNPTAFYLCASSGSRPTNEKLFFGSGTQLSVL.

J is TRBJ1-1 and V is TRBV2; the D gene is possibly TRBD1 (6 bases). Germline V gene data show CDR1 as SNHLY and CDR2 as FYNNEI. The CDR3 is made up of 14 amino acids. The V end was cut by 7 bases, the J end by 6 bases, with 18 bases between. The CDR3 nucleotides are TGTGCCAGCACCCGCCGGGGGGCGGGGGCTGAAGCTTTCTTT. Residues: CASTRRGAGAEAFF. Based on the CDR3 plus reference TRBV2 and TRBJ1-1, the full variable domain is EPEVTQTPSHQVTQMGQEVILRCVPISNHLYFYWYRQILGQKVEFLVSFYNNEISEKSEIFDDQFSVERPDGSNFTLKIRSTKLEDSAMYFCASTRRGAGAEAFFGQGTRLTVV.

CDR3 in amino acids: CSVIRDSTGELFF. The CDR3 region has the DNA TGCAGCGTCATCCGGGACAGCACCGGGGAGCTGTTTTTT. The J gene is TRBJ2-2, the V gene TRBV29-1; 7 bases map to TRBD1. CDR1 is SQVTM, CDR2 ANQGSEA, per germline. Trimming removed 6 bases from V and 4 bases from J; junction bases left unmatched: 5. The length of the CDR3 is 13 residues.

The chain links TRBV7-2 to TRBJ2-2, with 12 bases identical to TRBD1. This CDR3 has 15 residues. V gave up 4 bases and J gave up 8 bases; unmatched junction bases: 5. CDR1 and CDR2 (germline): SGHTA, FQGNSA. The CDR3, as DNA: TGTGCCAGCAGCTCCCGGGACAGGGGGCCTGGGGAGCTGTTTTTT. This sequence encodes CASSSRDRGPGELFF.